The 29 T cell receptor beta chains reported below all come from one sample, sequenced in a study of response to subunit inactivated influenza vaccine. TCRdb reanalysed the RT-PCR reads using MiXCR and keeps one entry per CDR3 protein. The sample shows over 450,000 distinct CDR3 sequences, 10% to 15% of them seen only once. This specimen was PBMCs from blood, taken about 40 days after vaccination. These receptors originate from a man in his fifties who received an inactivated influenza vaccine.

This sequence joins TRBV19 and TRBJ1-5, with 9 bases lining up with TRBD1. This CDR3 has 19 residues. Germline assignment: CDR1 LNHDA and CDR2 SQIVND (reference sequence). J gave up 0 bases and V 4 bases, and 13 bases lay outside the gene matches. The CDR3, as DNA: TGTGCCAGTAGTAGAAATTCCGGGACAGGGACCTATAGCAATCAGCCCCAGCATTTT. This translates into CASSRNSGTGTYSNQPQHF.

The rearrangement links TRBV7-2 to TRBJ2-5, with D tentatively TRBD2 (5 bases). Trimming shortened V by 2 bases and J by 4 bases, and 8 bases separated the two germline ends. The CDR3 spans 13 residues. Germline V lookup: CDR1 SGHTA, CDR2 FQGNSA. CDR3 DNA sequence: TGTGCCAGCAGCTTACAAGAGGGAGAGACCCAGTACTTC. This gives the protein CASSLQEGETQYF. The complete variable domain, with remaining parts taken from reference TRBV7-2 and TRBJ2-5, reads GAGVSQSPSNKVTEKGKDVELRCDPISGHTALYWYRQSLGQGLEFLIYFQGNSAPDKSGLPSDRFSAERTGGSVSTLTIQRTQQEDSAVYLCASSLQEGETQYFGPGTRLLVL.

The chain joins TRBV20-1 to TRBJ2-5, with 11 positions matching TRBD2. The V and J ends lost 4 bases and 0 bases, in that order; junction bases with no gene match: 7. Germline CDR1 is DFQATT and CDR2 is SNEGSKA (reference sequence). CDR3 size: 16 residues. CDR3 loop: CSATGTSGPYQETQYF. The CDR3 DNA reads as TGCAGTGCTACCGGGACTAGCGGACCGTACCAAGAGACCCAGTACTTC.

The V call is TRBV3-1, the J call TRBJ2-7, with no clear D. V was shortened by 4 bases and J by 7 bases, with 14 bases between the two germline ends. This CDR3 is built from 13 residues. Germline CDR1 reads LGHDT; CDR2 reads YNNKEL (reference sequence). CDR3 in amino acids: CASSPRPSLEQYF. The CDR3 DNA reads TGTGCCAGCAGCCCGCGTCCGTCCCTGGAGCAGTACTTC.

Many counts were recorded for this clonotype. This chain links TRBV5-1 with TRBJ2-3; TRBD1 or TRBD2 may be the D gene (5 bases each). Germline CDR1 SGHRS, CDR2 YFSETQ. The CDR3 spans 16 residues. Trimming left V 3 bases short and J 1 base short, with 15 bases between. The CDR3 coding sequence is TGCGCCAGCAGCTATGGGGGTTCTGGGGGCACAGATACGCAGTATTTT. Protein: CASSYGGSGGTDTQYF.

This clonotype occurred many times. This sequence joins TRBV7-2 and TRBJ2-1; the D call may be TRBD1 or TRBD2 (6 bases each). V lost 4 bases and J 7 bases, leaving 17 bases between the germline ends. There are 15 residues in the CDR3. Germline V gene sequence: CDR1 SGHTA, CDR2 FQGNSA. Here the CDR3 DNA reads TGTGCCAGCAGCTGGGGGGTTGGGGGCAATAATGAGCAGTTCTTC. As protein: CASSWGVGGNNEQFF.

A few counts support this clonotype. The genes are TRBV12-3 or TRBV12-4 and TRBJ1-5; D not resolved. V lost 6 bases to trimming and J lost 6 bases, with 12 bases between them. The CDR3 has 13 residues. The chain's CDR3 is CASRGGAPQPQHF. The CDR3 DNA follows: TGTGCCAGCAGGGGAGGAGCCCCTCAGCCCCAGCATTTT.

This clonotype was counted a few times. The rearrangement links TRBV7-9 to TRBJ1-5; TRBD1 agrees at 8 bases. J gave up 1 base and V 5 bases, and 7 bases lay outside the gene matches. Germline CDR1 and CDR2: SEHNR and FQNEAQ (reference sequence). The length of the CDR3 is 16 residues. CDR3 sequence reads: CASSHSWTGSNQPQHF. CDR3 in DNA: TGTGCCAGCAGCCATTCTTGGACAGGGAGCAATCAGCCCCAGCATTTT.

This clonotype was detected ten times or more. The J gene is TRBJ2-5, the V gene TRBV5-1; 9 bases fit TRBD2. The CDR3 spans 14 residues. The ends lost 4 bases at V and 5 bases at J; junction bases unmatched: 6. Germline V gene lookup returns CDR1 SGHRS and CDR2 YFSETQ. CDR3 coding DNA: TGCGCCAGCAGCCTGCGCCTAGCGGGGGAGACCCAGTACTTC. It is translated as CASSLRLAGETQYF.

This clonotype was picked up a small number of times. This rearrangement joins TRBV3-1 to TRBJ1-2; no reliable D call. Germline V gene lookup returns CDR1 LGHDT and CDR2 YNNKEL (reference sequence). Trimming left V 0 bases short and J 5 bases short, with 16 bases between. The CDR3 runs to 16 residues. CDR3 bases: TGTGCCAGCAGCCAAGACAGGTCGTCAAGGCGGTATGGCTACACCTTC. As protein: CASSQDRSSRRYGYTF.

This clonotype was counted only a few times. The chain employs TRBV20-1 and TRBJ2-4, with D unresolved. CDR1 DFQATT and CDR2 SNEGSKA come from the germline V gene (reference sequence). The CDR3 extends over 14 amino acids. The V end was cut by 6 bases, the J end by 0 bases, with 12 bases between. The CDR3 DNA follows: TGCAGTGCAGATTGGCCTCTAGCCAAAAACATTCAGTACTTC. Translating it yields CSADWPLAKNIQYF.

This clonotype was observed a few times. An end of the junction differs from the germline gene, which may be a read error. The chain links TRBV10-3 to TRBJ1-2; D unresolved. CDR1 and CDR2 (germline): ENHRY, SYGVKD. The CDR3 is 13 amino acids. The CDR3 protein is CAITEDRSYGYTF. The CDR3 bases are TGTGCCATCACTGAGGACCGCAGCTATGGCTACACCTTC.

V gene TRBV11-2 combines with J gene TRBJ2-1; 10 bases agree with TRBD1. The V segment lost 5 bases and the J segment 2 bases; nucleotides outside the gene matches: 3. Germline V gene data show CDR1 as SGHAT and CDR2 as FQNNGV. The CDR3 sequence is 15 residues long. The CDR3 DNA sequence: TGTGCCAGCAGCCCGGACAGGGGGACCTACAATGAGCAGTTCTTC. This codes for CASSPDRGTYNEQFF.

Ten or more counts support this clonotype. This chain joins TRBV6-1 and TRBJ2-3; TRBD2 matches at 9 bases. CDR1 and CDR2 (germline): MNHNS, SASEGT. Trimming at V came to 6 bases and at J to 0 bases, leaving 10 bases not matched to a gene. The CDR3 runs 17 residues. CDR3 protein: CASSKGLAGPSTDTQYF. The CDR3, as DNA: TGTGCCAGCAGCAAAGGCCTAGCGGGACCTAGCACAGATACGCAGTATTTT.

This clonotype turned up a few times. This chain joins TRBV15 and TRBJ1-2; D ambiguous. The CDR3 is 16 residues long. Germline-derived CDR1 and CDR2 are LNHNV and YYDKDF (reference sequence). The germline V and J ends were trimmed by 1 base and 7 bases, with 19 bases remaining between them. Here the CDR3 DNA reads TGTGCCACCAGCAGAGTCGAGTCCAGGTTGGTCGGTGGCTACACCTTC. Translated: CATSRVESRLVGGYTF.

This clonotype appeared many times. The chain has TRBV12-3 or TRBV12-4 and TRBJ1-5; 9 nucleotides align to TRBD1. The CDR3 sequence is 13 residues long. The trim removed 3 bases at V and 12 bases at J, leaving 6 bases unmatched. CDR3: CASSLAGTGLQHF. The CDR3 nucleotides read TGTGCCAGCAGTTTGGCCGGGACAGGGCTCCAGCATTTT.

The V gene is TRBV29-1, the J gene TRBJ1-1; tentative D call: TRBD1 (5 bases). V dropped 4 bases and J dropped 5 bases, with 11 bases sitting between them. CDR1 is SQVTM, CDR2 ANQGSEA, per germline. The CDR3 loop spans 12 amino acids. The CDR3 bases are TGCAGCGTTGGCGGGAGGGGAACTGAAGCTTTCTTT. As protein: CSVGGRGTEAFF.

This clonotype was seen a handful of times. The chain links TRBV6-1 to TRBJ2-7; tentative D call: TRBD1 (7 bases). The CDR3 totals 16 residues. V lost 5 bases, J lost 5 bases, and 22 bases lay in between. Germline values: CDR1 MNHNS, CDR2 SASEGT. CDR3 sequence: CASSPIGGGGRNEQYF. The CDR3 region has the DNA TGTGCCAGCAGTCCGATCGGTGGAGGGGGCAGGAACGAGCAGTACTTC.

The chain is built from TRBV10-3 and TRBJ2-2; 7 nucleotides align to TRBD2. The germline gives CDR1 ENHRY, CDR2 SYGVKD. CDR3 length equals 16 residues. Trimming took 4 bases from V and 2 from J; bases not matched to a gene: 7. The CDR3, as DNA: TGTGCCATCAGTGGGTGGCTAGCGGCAAACACCGGGGAGCTGTTTTTT. Encoded protein: CAISGWLAANTGELFF.

The genes are TRBV27 and TRBJ2-1, with TRBD2 matching 8 bases. The germline CDR1 and CDR2 sequences are MNHEY and SMNVEV (reference sequence). V lost 1 base and J lost 6; bases outside the gene matches: 11. The CDR3 covers 17 residues. The chain's CDR3 is CASSLLRPGLGPNEQFF. The CDR3, as DNA: TGTGCCAGCAGTTTATTACGACCGGGACTAGGACCCAATGAGCAGTTCTTC.

This clonotype was seen many times. The chain has TRBV29-1 and TRBJ1-1; 9 positions match TRBD1. The V segment lost 4 bases and the J segment 0 bases; nucleotides outside the gene matches: 18. The CDR3 runs 19 residues. The germline gives CDR1 SQVTM, CDR2 ANQGSEA. CDR3 region: CSVVGKWGQGSRLNTEAFF. CDR3 nucleotides: TGCAGCGTTGTGGGGAAGTGGGGACAGGGATCCCGACTGAACACTGAAGCTTTCTTT.

This clonotype has more than one count but fewer than ten. This rearrangement joins TRBV7-9 to TRBJ2-1, with D unclear. Deletions cut 1 base from V and 9 bases from J, with 13 bases between. CDR1 and CDR2 from the germline V gene are SEHNR and FQNEAQ (reference sequence). The CDR3 has 14 residues. This CDR3 is CASSLEGSSSEQFF. CDR3 coding DNA: TGTGCCAGCAGCTTAGAGGGTAGTTCCAGTGAGCAGTTCTTC.

The V call is TRBV7-9, the J call TRBJ2-3; the D is unclear. In germline, CDR1 is SEHNR, CDR2 FQNEAQ (reference sequence). CDR3 size: 14 residues. V lost 1 base to trimming and J lost 5 bases, with 10 bases between them. The CDR3 coding sequence is TGTGCCAGCAGCTTAGGTCAAAGGGTAGATACGCAGTATTTT. It translates to CASSLGQRVDTQYF. The entire variable domain, with the rest obtained from reference TRBV7-9 and TRBJ2-3, is as follows: DTGVSQNPRHKITKRGQNVTFRCDPISEHNRLYWYRQTLGQGPEFLTYFQNEAQLEKSRLLSDRFSAERPKGSFSTLEIQRTEQGDSAMYLCASSLGQRVDTQYFGPGTRLTVL.

V usage is TRBV18 and J usage is TRBJ2-5; weak D call: TRBD1 (6 bases). Germline V CDR1 and CDR2: KGHSH, LQKENI. This CDR3 contains 15 residues. V was clipped by 3 bases and J by 2 bases, with 13 bases between them. CDR3 sequence (DNA): TGTGCCAGCTCACCCATATCGGACAGACAAGAGACCCAGTACTTC. Protein: CASSPISDRQETQYF. The whole variable domain, filled in from reference TRBV18 and TRBJ2-5, reads NAGVMQNPRHLVRRRGQEARLRCSPMKGHSHVYWYRQLPEEGLKFMVYLQKENIIDESGMPKERFSAEFPKEGPSILRIQQVVRGDSAAYFCASSPISDRQETQYFGPGTRLLVL.

The V and J genes are TRBV28 and TRBJ2-1; 9 positions match TRBD2. This CDR3 is 16 amino acids long. With 8 bases clipped from V and 4 bases from J, the junction kept 12 bases outside the gene matches. Germline V CDR1 and CDR2: MDHEN, SYDVKM. Here the CDR3 reads CASDPGGGERYNEQFF. The CDR3 region has the DNA TGTGCCAGCGACCCCGGCGGGGGGGAGCGATACAATGAGCAGTTCTTC.

This chain uses TRBV5-7 with TRBJ2-1; possible D gene TRBD2, 5 bases. TRBV5-7 is marked as an open reading frame, function uncertain. The CDR3 is 17 amino acids. Trimming took off 4 bases at V and 10 bases at J, with 27 bases between the two ends. DNA for the CDR3: TGTGCCAGCAGCCCCACAGCTAGCCCCGACTGCACAATGGAGCAGTTCTTC. It yields the protein CASSPTASPDCTMEQFF.

The V call is TRBV3-1, the J call TRBJ2-7, with D possibly TRBD1 on 5 matching bases. Trimming stripped 3 bases from V and 1 base from J, with 13 bases between. This CDR3 region has 15 residues. Germline V gives CDR1 LGHDT, CDR2 YNNKEL (reference sequence). CDR3 DNA: TGTGCCAGCAGCCACCCAGGGCAGGCATCCTACGAGCAGTACTTC. Translating it yields CASSHPGQASYEQYF.

The chain carries TRBV5-1 and TRBJ2-2; D call uncertain. There are 17 residues in the CDR3. Trimming took off 4 bases at V and 0 bases at J, with 16 bases between the two ends. CDR1 and CDR2 (germline): SGHRS, YFSETQ. CDR3 in amino acids: CASSPGWEKTNTGELFF. CDR3 sequence (DNA): TGCGCCAGCAGCCCAGGCTGGGAAAAAACGAACACCGGGGAGCTGTTTTTT. Together with reference TRBV5-1 and TRBJ2-2, the CDR3 gives the full variable domain: KAGVTQTPRYLIKTRGQQVTLSCSPISGHRSVSWYQQTPGQGLQFLFEYFSETQRNKGNFPGRFSGRQFSNSRSEMNVSTLELGDSALYLCASSPGWEKTNTGELFFGEGSRLTVL.

DNA of the CDR3: TGTGCCAGCATTCAAGCAGTACGCTACGAGCAGTACTTC. Its translation: CASIQAVRYEQYF. The chain combines TRBV28 with TRBJ2-7; D unresolved. The ends were cut back, 7 bases at V and 3 bases at J, with 13 bases in the middle. This CDR3 is 13 amino acids long. Germline CDR1 is MDHEN and CDR2 is SYDVKM.